This passage covers 29 T cell receptor beta chains from one sample sequenced in a study of human T cells and chemical hapten exposure. TCRdb re-called the RACE reads through MiXCR, storing one row per CDR3 protein. The table shows over 70,000 distinct CDR3 sequences, with 8.5% occurring only once. Specified time point: patch test 2, 6 weeks after DPC sensitization. Stated treatment: therapeutic diphenylcyclopropenone sensitization with weekly scalp DPC. The sequencing here drew on whole blood, taken in connection with sensitization to the hapten diphenylcyclopropenone (DPC). The receptors were sampled from a woman between 45 and 60 years old with alopecia areata. Some clones in this sample may be carry-over from other donors' samples.

The chain joins TRBV11-2 to TRBJ2-7, with no clear D. V lost 0 bases and J lost 5, with 5 bases in between. CDR1 SGHAT and CDR2 FQNNGV come from the germline V gene. The CDR3 consists of 12 residues. The CDR3 protein is CASSLDRHEQYF. The CDR3 DNA is TGTGCCAGCAGCTTAGATCGGCACGAGCAGTACTTC.

This clonotype was observed a few times. The genes are TRBV30 and TRBJ2-7; 8 bases fit TRBD2. Germline V gives CDR1 GTSNPN, CDR2 SVGIG (reference sequence). There are 13 residues in the CDR3. The V gene end was trimmed by 2 bases and the J gene end by 6 bases; junction bases not matched to a gene: 6. The CDR3 loop reads CAWSLGGRFEQYF. CDR3 nucleotide sequence: TGTGCCTGGAGTCTCGGCGGGAGGTTCGAGCAGTACTTC.

This clonotype was found many times. The rearrangement joins TRBV2 to TRBJ1-6, with 8 nucleotides matching TRBD1. The V and J ends lost 5 bases and 14 bases, in that order; junction bases with no gene match: 8. The CDR3 covers 13 residues. The germline CDR1 and CDR2 sequences are SNHLY and FYNNEI. The CDR3 DNA follows: TGTGCCAGCAGTCCAGGACAGGGTATAACCCTCCACTTT. Translation gives CASSPGQGITLHF.

As for this clonotype: The conserved closing phenylalanine or tryptophan is absent in this CDR3, likely reflecting a read error. This chain uses TRBV12-3 or TRBV12-4 with TRBJ2-1, with 10 bases matching TRBD2. V lost 5 bases and J lost 2; bases outside the gene matches: 0. This CDR3 has 14 residues. The CDR3 sequence is CASSTSGTYNEQFL. The DNA of the CDR3 is TGTGCCAGCAGTACTAGCGGGACCTACAATGAGCAGTTCTTG.

V gene TRBV7-2 combines with J gene TRBJ1-3; D not resolved. CDR1 and CDR2 (germline): SGHTA, FQGNSA. The CDR3 is made up of 15 amino acids. Trimming removed 0 bases at V and 0 bases at J, with 6 bases between. The chain's CDR3 is CASSLASSSGNTIYF. DNA of the CDR3: TGTGCCAGCAGCTTAGCGTCTTCCTCTGGAAACACCATATATTTT.

This clonotype appeared a few times. J is TRBJ2-1 and V is TRBV18; D gene uncertain. The ends were cut back, 1 base at V and 7 bases at J, with 11 bases in the middle. Per the germline V gene, CDR1 is KGHSH and CDR2 is LQKENI. The CDR3 covers 14 residues. The DNA for the CDR3 is TGTGCCAGCTCACCACTAACATTGGGAAATGAGCAGTTCTTC. As protein: CASSPLTLGNEQFF. The whole variable domain, remainder taken from reference TRBV18 and TRBJ2-1, is NAGVMQNPRHLVRRRGQEARLRCSPMKGHSHVYWYRQLPEEGLKFMVYLQKENIIDESGMPKERFSAEFPKEGPSILRIQQVVRGDSAAYFCASSPLTLGNEQFFGPGTRLTVL.

The sample holds many counts of this clonotype. The chain has TRBV5-1 and TRBJ1-2; TRBD1 matches at 9 bases. The CDR3 has 15 amino acids. Germline values: CDR1 SGHRS, CDR2 YFSETQ. V shed 2 bases and J 7 bases; nucleotides not matched to a gene: 9. The CDR3 protein is CASSFETGGRSGYTF. The CDR3 DNA reads TGCGCCAGCAGCTTCGAGACAGGGGGTCGTAGTGGCTACACCTTC.

This clonotype was recorded many times. This chain links TRBV20-1 with TRBJ2-3; D call uncertain. The V and J ends lost 0 bases and 4 bases respectively, with 5 bases between them. CDR1 and CDR2 from the germline V gene are DFQATT and SNEGSKA (reference sequence). The CDR3 contains 12 residues. The CDR3 coding sequence is TGCAGTGCTAGAGATCGGGCAGATACGCAGTATTTT. It yields the protein CSARDRADTQYF.

This clonotype appeared many times. V usage is TRBV7-9 and J usage is TRBJ1-1; 8 nucleotides align to TRBD1. Germline CDR1 reads SEHNR; CDR2 reads FQNEAQ (reference sequence). V lost 3 bases and J lost 4; bases outside the gene matches: 13. This CDR3 is built from 17 residues. The CDR3 sequence: CASSFTSDRAFTTEAFF. In DNA form, the CDR3 reads TGTGCCAGCAGCTTCACTTCGGACAGGGCCTTTACCACTGAAGCTTTCTTT.

This clonotype has a handful of counts. The chain uses TRBV3-1 and TRBJ1-1, with 8 bases matching TRBD1. After removal of 4 bases from V and 2 bases from J, the junction contained 3 bases not matched to a gene. The CDR3 has 14 residues. Germline-derived CDR1 and CDR2 are LGHDT and YNNKEL (reference sequence). The chain's CDR3 is CASSPTGVNTEAFF. Here the CDR3 DNA reads TGTGCCAGCAGCCCGACAGGGGTAAACACTGAAGCTTTCTTT.

This clonotype was detected a few times. The chain couples TRBV28 to TRBJ2-1; TRBD1 is a possible D gene (5 bases). The germline V gene encodes CDR1 MDHEN and CDR2 SYDVKM. There are 12 residues in the CDR3. V shed 2 bases and J shed 8 bases, with 7 bases lying between them. CDR3 DNA: TGTGCCAGCAGTTTACAGGGCGATGAGCAGTTCTTC. It translates to CASSLQGDEQFF.

This chain links TRBV27 with TRBJ1-1; tentatively, D is TRBD1 (5 bases). CDR1 and CDR2 (germline): MNHEY, SMNVEV (reference sequence). The V end was cut by 4 bases, the J end by 4 bases, with 10 bases between. CDR3 length equals 13 residues. In nucleotides, the CDR3 is TGTGCCAGCAGTTGGGGGTGGGGCACTGAAGCTTTCTTT. The encoded protein is CASSWGWGTEAFF.

V usage is TRBV28 and J usage is TRBJ1-5; D is uncertain. This CDR3 has 16 amino acids. V lost 7 bases and J lost 0, with 16 bases in between. CDR1 MDHEN and CDR2 SYDVKM come from the germline V gene. CDR3 nucleotides: TGTGCCAGCACCCCTGGGTTGGGGTATAGCAATCAGCCCCAGCATTTT. This gives the protein CASTPGLGYSNQPQHF.

In its sample, this clonotype was seen many times. The chain couples TRBV2 to TRBJ1-1, with D possibly matching TRBD1 (5 bases). The CDR3 spans 13 residues. The ends were cut back, 2 bases at V and 6 bases at J, with 10 bases in the middle. Germline-derived CDR1 and CDR2 are SNHLY and FYNNEI. CDR3 sequence reads: CASSEQGLSEAFF. The CDR3 DNA reads TGTGCCAGCAGTGAACAGGGTCTTTCTGAAGCTTTCTTT.

At least ten counts were recorded for this clonotype. The V and J genes are TRBV29-1 and TRBJ1-1; 9 nucleotides agree with TRBD1. This CDR3 spans 13 amino acids. Looked up from germline, CDR1 is SQVTM and CDR2 is ANQGSEA. Unmatched junction bases numbered 7, after V lost 6 bases and J lost 5 bases. CDR3 sequence (DNA): TGCAGCGTGATACAGGGGGCGCGAACTGAAGCTTTCTTT. This gives the protein CSVIQGARTEAFF.

This clonotype appeared a few times. The gene calls are TRBV12-3 or TRBV12-4 and TRBJ1-5; the D is unclear. CDR3 length: 15 amino acids. The V and J ends lost 6 bases and 4 bases respectively, with 16 bases between them. The CDR3 is CASRASSGANQPQHF. CDR3 DNA: TGTGCCAGCAGGGCAAGTTCGGGAGCAAATCAGCCCCAGCATTTT.

This clonotype was picked up many times. The V gene is TRBV4-2, the J gene TRBJ1-6, with D possibly being TRBD1 (5 bases). V was clipped by 4 bases and J by 8 bases, with 12 bases between them. CDR1 is LGHNA, CDR2 YNFKEQ, per germline. The CDR3 spans 14 residues. The CDR3 bases are TGTGCCAGCAGCCCTGTACAAGGGGATTCACCCCTCCACTTT. The encoded protein is CASSPVQGDSPLHF.

This clonotype came up many times. The chain is built from TRBV5-1 and TRBJ2-7, with D possibly being TRBD1 or TRBD2 (6 bases each). This CDR3 is 15 amino acids long. Trimming removed 7 bases from V and 2 bases from J, with 19 bases in between. Germline V lookup: CDR1 SGHRS, CDR2 YFSETQ. This CDR3 is CASHSGGQGTYEQYF. CDR3 coding DNA: TGCGCCAGCCACTCCGGGGGCCAAGGTACCTACGAGCAGTACTTC.

This clonotype was observed a few times. The V gene is TRBV2, the J gene TRBJ2-3; 10 bases match TRBD1. Losses at the gene ends were 6 bases for V and 2 bases for J; bases not matched to a gene: 5. Per the germline V gene, CDR1 is SNHLY and CDR2 is FYNNEI. This CDR3 region has 15 residues. As DNA, the CDR3 is TGTGCCAGCAGCCCCGGGACAGGGGCCACAGATACGCAGTATTTT. Translated: CASSPGTGATDTQYF.

The chain couples TRBV6-2 or TRBV6-3 to TRBJ1-5; D is undetermined. The CDR3 sequence is 13 residues long. Germline CDR1 is MNHEY and CDR2 is SVGEGT. V dropped 2 bases and J dropped 3 bases, with 5 bases sitting between them. Here the CDR3 DNA reads TGTGCCAGCAGTTACCCCCCCAATCAGCCCCAGCATTTT. Protein product: CASSYPPNQPQHF.

This clonotype was observed many times. The V call is TRBV7-9, the J call TRBJ2-3; 10 nucleotides line up with TRBD2. Germline CDR1 SEHNR, CDR2 FQNEAQ (reference sequence). The CDR3 sequence is 14 residues long. V was pared by 5 bases and J by 5 bases, with 4 bases of the junction left unmatched. The CDR3 sequence is CASSPSGGGDTQYF. The CDR3 bases are TGTGCCAGCAGCCCTAGCGGGGGAGGAGATACGCAGTATTTT.

This clonotype was seen ten or more times. The chain recombines TRBV29-1 with TRBJ1-1; no clear D. The CDR3 runs to 10 residues. Germline V lookup: CDR1 SQVTM, CDR2 ANQGSEA. Trimming cost V 5 bases and J 1 base, with 2 bases left between them. The CDR3 here is CSVKNTEAFF. As DNA, the CDR3 is TGCAGCGTTAAGAACACTGAAGCTTTCTTT.

A few counts support this clonotype. The genes are TRBV11-2 and TRBJ1-4; 9 bases fit TRBD1. The CDR3 length is 15 residues. CDR1 and CDR2 (germline): SGHAT, FQNNGV. Losses at the gene ends were 5 bases for V and 8 bases for J; bases not matched to a gene: 9. The CDR3 region has the DNA TGTGCCAGCAGCCCTGGACAGGGGTTTCAGGAAAAACTGTTTTTT. Amino acids: CASSPGQGFQEKLFF.

There are many counts of this clonotype. The CDR3 coding sequence is TGTGCCAGCACCAGACAGGGAGACTATGGCTACACCTTC. Translated, it gives CASTRQGDYGYTF. J is TRBJ1-2 and V is TRBV6-6, with 7 bases matching TRBD1. This CDR3 is built from 13 residues. J lost 3 bases, V lost 7 bases, and 5 bases had no gene match. The germline gives CDR1 MNHNY, CDR2 SVGAGI (reference sequence).

This clonotype was seen a few times. The chain employs TRBV2 and TRBJ1-2, with unresolved D. Trimming took 4 bases from V and 8 from J, leaving 17 bases between them. Germline lookup yields CDR1 SNHLY and CDR2 FYNNEI. This CDR3 has 14 residues. The CDR3, as DNA: TGTGCCAGCAGTGGGCTCCCAACTTCGGGGGGCTACACCTTC. This sequence encodes CASSGLPTSGGYTF.

A few counts support this clonotype. In DNA form, the CDR3 reads TGTGCCAGCAGCGTGGGGACTAGCGGGAGTGTGAGCACAGATACGCAGTATTTT. This translates into CASSVGTSGSVSTDTQYF. V and J are TRBV9 and TRBJ2-3, with 14 bases fitting TRBD2. The CDR3 is 18 residues long. V trimming: 2 bases; J trimming: 0 bases; junction bases outside the gene matches: 5. Germline V gene data show CDR1 as SGDLS and CDR2 as YYNGEE. The full variable domain, its missing parts supplied by reference TRBV9 and TRBJ2-3, is DSGVTQTPKHLITATGQRVTLRCSPRSGDLSVYWYQQSLDQGLQFLIQYYNGEERAKGNILERFSAQQFPDLHSELNLSSLELGDSALYFCASSVGTSGSVSTDTQYFGPGTRLTVL.

This clonotype was observed a few times. The chain joins TRBV2 to TRBJ1-5; D call uncertain. The CDR3 has 14 amino acids. Deletions cut 6 bases from V and 4 bases from J, with 13 bases between. CDR1 and CDR2 (germline): SNHLY, FYNNEI. CDR3 in amino acids: CASRRSRENQPQHF. CDR3 in DNA: TGTGCCAGCAGGAGGTCCCGGGAAAATCAGCCCCAGCATTTT.

The V and J genes are TRBV29-1 and TRBJ2-4; D is possibly TRBD2 (6 bases). The CDR3 loop spans 13 amino acids. The germline CDR1 and CDR2 sequences are SQVTM and ANQGSEA. The germline V and J ends were trimmed by 6 bases and 6 bases, with 15 bases remaining between them. CDR3 sequence: CSVPAGSRNIQYF. For the CDR3, the DNA is TGCAGCGTCCCCGCGGGGAGTAGAAACATTCAGTACTTC.

This clonotype was recorded a few times. V gene TRBV6-5 combines with J gene TRBJ2-1, with 7 nucleotides matching TRBD1. The CDR3 length is 10 residues. CDR1 MNHEY and CDR2 SVGAGI come from the germline V gene. After removal of 6 bases from V and 10 bases from J, the junction contained 0 bases not matched to a gene. CDR3 in amino acids: CASRGQEQFF. CDR3 DNA: TGTGCCAGCAGGGGACAGGAGCAGTTCTTC.